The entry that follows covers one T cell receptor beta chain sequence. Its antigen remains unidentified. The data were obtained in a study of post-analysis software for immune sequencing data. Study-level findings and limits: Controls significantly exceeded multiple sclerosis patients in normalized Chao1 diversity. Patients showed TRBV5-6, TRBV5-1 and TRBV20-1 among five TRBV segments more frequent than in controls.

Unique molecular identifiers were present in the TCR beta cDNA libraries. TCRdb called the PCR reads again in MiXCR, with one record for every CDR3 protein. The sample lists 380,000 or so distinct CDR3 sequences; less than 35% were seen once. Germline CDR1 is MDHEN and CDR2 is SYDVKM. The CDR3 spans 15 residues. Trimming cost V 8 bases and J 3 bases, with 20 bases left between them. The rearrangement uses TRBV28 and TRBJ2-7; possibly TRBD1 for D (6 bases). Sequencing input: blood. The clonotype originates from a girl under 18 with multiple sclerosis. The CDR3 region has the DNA TGTGCCAGCCGGGACAATGAAATTAGAAACTACGAGCAGTACTTC. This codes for CASRDNEIRNYEQYF. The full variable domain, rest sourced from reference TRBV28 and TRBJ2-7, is DVKVTQSSRYLVKRTGEKVFLECVQDMDHENMFWYRQDPGLGLRLIYFSYDVKMKEKGDIPEGYSVSREKKERFSLILESASTNQTSMYLCASRDNEIRNYEQYFGPGTRLTVT.